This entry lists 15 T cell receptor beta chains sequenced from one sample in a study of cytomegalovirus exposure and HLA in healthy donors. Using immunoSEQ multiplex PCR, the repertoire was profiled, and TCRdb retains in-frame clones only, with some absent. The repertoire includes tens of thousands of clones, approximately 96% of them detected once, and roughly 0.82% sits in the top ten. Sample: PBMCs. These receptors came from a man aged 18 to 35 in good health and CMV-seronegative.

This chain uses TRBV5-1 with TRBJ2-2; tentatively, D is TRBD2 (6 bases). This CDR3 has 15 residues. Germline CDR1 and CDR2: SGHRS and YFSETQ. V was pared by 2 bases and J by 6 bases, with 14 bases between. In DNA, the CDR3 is TGCGCCAGCAGCTTAGGAGGCGGGGTAGCCGGGGAGCTGTTTTTT. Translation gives CASSLGGGVAGELFF.

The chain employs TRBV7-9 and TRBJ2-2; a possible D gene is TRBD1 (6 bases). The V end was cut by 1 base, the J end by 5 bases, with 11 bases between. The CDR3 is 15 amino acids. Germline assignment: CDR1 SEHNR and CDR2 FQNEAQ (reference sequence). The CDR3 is CASSLVPGATGELFF. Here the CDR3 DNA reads TGTGCCAGCAGCTTAGTCCCAGGGGCGACCGGGGAGCTGTTTTTT.

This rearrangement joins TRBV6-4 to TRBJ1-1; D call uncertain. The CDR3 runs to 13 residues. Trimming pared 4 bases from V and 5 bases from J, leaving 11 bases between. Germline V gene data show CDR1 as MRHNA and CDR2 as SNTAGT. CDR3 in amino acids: CASSVWGGTEAFF. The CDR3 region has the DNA TGTGCCAGCAGTGTATGGGGAGGGACTGAAGCTTTCTTT.

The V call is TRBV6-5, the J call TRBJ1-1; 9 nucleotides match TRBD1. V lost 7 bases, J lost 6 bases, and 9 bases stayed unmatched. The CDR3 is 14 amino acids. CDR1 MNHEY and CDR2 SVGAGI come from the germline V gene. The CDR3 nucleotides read TGTGCCAGCACTAATCCACAGGGGGCCTCTGAAGCTTTCTTT. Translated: CASTNPQGASEAFF.

The CDR3 reads CAWSVQVTGELFF. CDR3 coding DNA: TGTGCCTGGAGTGTACAAGTCACCGGGGAGCTGTTTTTT. This chain uses TRBV30 with TRBJ2-2; D call uncertain. Germline V gene lookup returns CDR1 GTSNPN and CDR2 SVGIG (reference sequence). There are 13 residues in the CDR3. Trimming removed 0 bases from V and 4 bases from J, with 6 bases in between.

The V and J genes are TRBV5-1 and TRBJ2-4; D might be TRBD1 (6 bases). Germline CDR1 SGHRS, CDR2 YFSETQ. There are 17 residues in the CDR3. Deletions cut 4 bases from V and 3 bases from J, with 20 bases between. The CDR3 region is CASSLWLGARVKNIQYF. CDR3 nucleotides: TGCGCCAGCAGCCTATGGCTGGGGGCGCGTGTCAAAAACATTCAGTACTTC.

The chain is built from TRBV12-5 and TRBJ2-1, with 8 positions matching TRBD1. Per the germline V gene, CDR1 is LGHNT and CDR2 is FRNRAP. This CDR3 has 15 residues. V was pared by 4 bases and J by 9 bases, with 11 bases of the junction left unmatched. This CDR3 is CASGSGTGAFTEQFF. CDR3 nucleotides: TGTGCTAGTGGTTCTGGGACAGGAGCGTTCACTGAGCAGTTCTTC.

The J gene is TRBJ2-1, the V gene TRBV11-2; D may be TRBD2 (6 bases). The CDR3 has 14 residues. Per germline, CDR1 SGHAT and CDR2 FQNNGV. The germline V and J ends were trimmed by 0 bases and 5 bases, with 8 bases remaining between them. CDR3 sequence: CASSLEGLDNEQFF. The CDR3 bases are TGTGCCAGCAGCTTAGAGGGACTTGACAATGAGCAGTTCTTC. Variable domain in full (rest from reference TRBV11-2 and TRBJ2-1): EAGVAQSPRYKIIEKRQSVAFWCNPISGHATLYWYQQILGQGPKLLIQFQNNGVVDDSQLPKDRFSAERLKGVDSTLKIQPAKLEDSAVYLCASSLEGLDNEQFFGPGTRLTVL.

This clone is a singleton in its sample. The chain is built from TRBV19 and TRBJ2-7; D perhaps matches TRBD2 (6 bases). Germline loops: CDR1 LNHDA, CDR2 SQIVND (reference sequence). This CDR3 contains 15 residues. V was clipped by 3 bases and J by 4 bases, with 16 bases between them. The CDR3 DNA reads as TGTGCCAGTAGTATCAAACCGGGACTGGGATACGAGCAGTACTTC. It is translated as CASSIKPGLGYEQYF.

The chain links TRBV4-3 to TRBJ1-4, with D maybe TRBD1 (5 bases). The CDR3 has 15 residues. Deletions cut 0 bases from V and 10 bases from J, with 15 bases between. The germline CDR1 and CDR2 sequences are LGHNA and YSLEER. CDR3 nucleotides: TGCGCCAGCAGCCAAGATAGGCATAACGGGGGAAAACTGTTTTTT. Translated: CASSQDRHNGGKLFF.

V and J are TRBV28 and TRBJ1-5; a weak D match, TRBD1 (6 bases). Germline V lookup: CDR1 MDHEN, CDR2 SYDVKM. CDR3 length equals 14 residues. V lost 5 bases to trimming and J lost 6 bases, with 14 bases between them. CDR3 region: CASSEWTVSQPQHF. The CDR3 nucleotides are TGTGCCAGCAGTGAATGGACAGTCAGTCAGCCCCAGCATTTT.

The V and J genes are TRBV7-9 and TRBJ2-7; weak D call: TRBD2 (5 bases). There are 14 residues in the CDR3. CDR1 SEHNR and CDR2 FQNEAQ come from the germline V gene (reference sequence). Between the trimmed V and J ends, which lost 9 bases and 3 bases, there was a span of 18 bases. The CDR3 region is CASPGIQYFYEQYV. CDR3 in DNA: TGTGCCAGTCCCGGGATTCAGTATTTCTACGAGCAGTACGTC.

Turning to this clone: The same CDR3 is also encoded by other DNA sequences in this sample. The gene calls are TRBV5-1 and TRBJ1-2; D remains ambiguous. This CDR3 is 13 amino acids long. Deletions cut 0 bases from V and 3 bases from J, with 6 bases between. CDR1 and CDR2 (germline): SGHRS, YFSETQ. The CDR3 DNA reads TGCGCCAGCAGCTTGGTTGCAGACTATGGCTACACCTTC. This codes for CASSLVADYGYTF.

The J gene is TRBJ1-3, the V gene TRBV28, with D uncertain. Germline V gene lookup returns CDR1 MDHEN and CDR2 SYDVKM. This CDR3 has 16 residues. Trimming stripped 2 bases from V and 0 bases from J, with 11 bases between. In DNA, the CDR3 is TGTGCCAGCAGTTTAGGTGGCGGAAACTCTGGAAACACCATATATTTT. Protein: CASSLGGGNSGNTIYF. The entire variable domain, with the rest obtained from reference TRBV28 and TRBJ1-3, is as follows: DVKVTQSSRYLVKRTGEKVFLECVQDMDHENMFWYRQDPGLGLRLIYFSYDVKMKEKGDIPEGYSVSREKKERFSLILESASTNQTSMYLCASSLGGGNSGNTIYFGEGSWLTVV.

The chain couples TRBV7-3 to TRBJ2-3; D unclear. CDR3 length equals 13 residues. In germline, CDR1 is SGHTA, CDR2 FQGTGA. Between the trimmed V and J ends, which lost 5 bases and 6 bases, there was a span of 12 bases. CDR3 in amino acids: CASSPTLMDTQYF. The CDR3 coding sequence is TGTGCCAGCAGCCCCACATTGATGGATACGCAGTATTTT.